This T cell receptor (beta chain) is from a study of human T cells and chemical hapten exposure. Germline V lookup: CDR1 SGDLS, CDR2 YYNGEE. V was shortened by 0 bases and J by 6 bases, with 6 bases between the two germline ends. The CDR3 length is 13 residues. TCRdb reprocessed the RACE reads via MiXCR and lists one record per CDR3 protein. The sample contains more than 55,000 distinct CDR3 sequences, over 7.5% of which appear only once. The time point is: patch test 1, 2 weeks after DPC sensitization. Treatment described: therapeutic diphenylcyclopropenone sensitization with weekly scalp DPC. The source material was whole blood, sampled in connection with sensitization to the hapten diphenylcyclopropenone (DPC). The chain combines TRBV9 with TRBJ2-2, with D tentatively TRBD1 (5 bases). The origin of this receptor is a woman aged 40 to 50 with alopecia areata. Some clones in this sample may be carry-over from other donors' samples. CDR3 in amino acids: CASSVARAGELFF. In DNA, the CDR3 is TGTGCCAGCAGCGTAGCCAGGGCCGGGGAGCTGTTTTTT.